The present TCR beta chain was sequenced within a study of shared T cell receptors in the human thymus. Data came from immunoSEQ multiplex PCR; TCRdb stores just in-frame clones and leaves some out. The sample yields hundreds of thousands of clones, more than 85% seen once. With 5 bases clipped from V and 2 bases from J, the junction kept 13 bases outside the gene matches. Germline V gene data show CDR1 as ENHRY and CDR2 as SYGVKD. CDR3 length equals 19 residues. The chain recombines TRBV10-3 with TRBJ2-6; 9 positions match TRBD1. Sequencing used thymocytes. This receptor was identified in a human donor. The chain's CDR3 is CAISPLGDRVGTGANVLTF. DNA of the CDR3: TGTGCCATCAGTCCTTTGGGGGACAGGGTGGGAACTGGGGCCAACGTCCTGACTTTC.